This T cell receptor (beta chain) was identified in a study of cytomegalovirus exposure and HLA in healthy donors. About the research overall: Membership in the Caucasian-associated ancestry cluster was found for about four fifths of 300 to 500 genotyped donors. General observations from the study: Analysis performed later found roughly 17,000 TCR beta sequences associated with HLA alleles at 0.05 false discovery rate.

As regards this clone: Its antigen is not known.

The PCR made use of 60 Vbeta and 13 Jbeta primers. Repertoires were generated with immunoSEQ multiplex PCR, while TCRdb's copy carries only in-frame clones and drops some. In the table there are 63,000 or so clones, around four fifths of which are singletons. The specimen sequenced was PBMCs. This clonotype was sampled from a woman between 25 and 40 years old in good health and CMV-seropositive.

The CDR3 loop is CAATFTRGNTEAFF. CDR3 in DNA: TGTGCCGCCACCTTTACCCGGGGGAACACTGAAGCTTTCTTT. This chain joins TRBV18 and TRBJ1-1; D is unresolved. CDR3 length: 14 amino acids. Trimming took 11 bases from V and 1 from J, leaving 17 bases between them. Germline V CDR1 and CDR2: KGHSH, LQKENI.